These T cell receptor beta chains were read from a single sample in a study of T cell repertoires in cytomegalovirus infection. In TCRdb, the reads were re-called with MiXCR into one record per CDR3 protein. The data show over 300,000 distinct CDR3 sequences, about 17% seen once. Sequences were obtained from PBMCs. Receptor source: a human donor in good health (CMV status not recorded). Some clones in this sample may be carry-over from other donors' samples. CDR3s include the opening cysteine and the closing phenylalanine or tryptophan. A D gene is named only where the DNA matches it firmly. Some rows have no size entry. The others give once, few or many, or a class for an expanded clone.

>14|TRBV7-2|-|TRBJ2-3|-
CASSPDRATDTQYF
TGTGCCAGCAGCCCGGACAGAGCCACAGATACGCAGTATTTT
>11|TRBV29-1|-|TRBJ2-2|-
CSVADGGELFF
TGCAGCGTAGCGGACGGCGGGGAGCTGTTTTTT
>15|TRBV10-3|-|TRBJ2-7|-
CAISESGTANREQYF
TGTGCCATCAGTGAGTCCGGGACGGCAAATAGAGAGCAGTACTTC
>16|TRBV5-6|many|TRBJ2-5|-
CASSALRDLIQETQYF
TGTGCCAGCAGCGCACTCCGGGACTTAATCCAAGAGACCCAGTACTTC
>17|TRBV7-6|many|TRBJ1-6|TRBD1
CASSFSSGTALNSPLHF
TGTGCCAGCAGCTTCTCATCCGGGACAGCTTTAAATTCACCCCTCCACTTT
>15|TRBV7-2|few|TRBJ2-4|-
CASSSGLIAKNIQYF
TGTGCCAGCAGCTCAGGGCTAATAGCCAAAAACATTCAGTACTTC
>17|TRBV4-1|-|TRBJ1-4|TRBD1
CASSSSGTAATNEKLFF
TGCGCCAGCAGTTCCTCCGGGACAGCCGCAACTAATGAAAAACTGTTTTTT
>11|TRBV29-1|few|TRBJ1-2|-
CSVEDTYGYTF
TGCAGCGTTGAAGATACATATGGCTACACCTTC
>15|TRBV5-1|few|TRBJ2-1|TRBD1
CASSVTGDAYNEQFF
TGCGCCAGCAGCGTTACAGGGGACGCCTACAATGAGCAGTTCTTC
>17|TRBV7-2|many|TRBJ2-7|TRBD1
CASSFDLRQGANYEQYF
TGTGCCAGCAGCTTTGACCTTAGACAGGGGGCGAATTACGAGCAGTACTTC
>15|TRBV28|-|TRBJ2-2|TRBD2
CATRRGLAVTGELFF
TGTGCCACCCGAAGGGGACTAGCGGTCACCGGGGAGCTGTTTTTT
>14|TRBV10-3|few|TRBJ1-5|-
CAISVEYSNQPQHF
TGTGCCATCAGTGTCGAGTACAGCAATCAGCCCCAGCATTTT
>13|TRBV9|-|TRBJ1-1|-
CASSVVGPTEAFF
TGTGCCAGCAGCGTAGTTGGGCCCACTGAAGCTTTCTTT
>15|TRBV12-3/TRBV12-4|-|TRBJ1-4|-
CASRSRGATNEKLFF
TGTGCCAGCAGGTCCCGAGGAGCAACTAATGAAAAACTGTTTTTT
>13|TRBV29-1|-|TRBJ2-3|-
CSVSPGGTDTQYF
TGCAGCGTCTCCCCAGGGGGGACAGATACGCAGTATTTT
>15|TRBV20-1|few|TRBJ2-7|-
CSARGPGGRSYEQYF
TGCAGTGCTAGAGGTCCGGGGGGCCGGTCCTACGAGCAGTACTTC
>17|TRBV5-5|few|TRBJ1-1|-
CASTLGGPADVNTEAFF
TGTGCCAGCACCTTGGGGGGACCAGCGGATGTGAACACTGAAGCTTTCTTT
>17|TRBV4-3|many|TRBJ1-6|-
CASSHPNPGTENSPLHF
TGCGCCAGCAGCCACCCTAACCCCGGGACGGAGAATTCACCCCTCCACTTT
>14|TRBV5-1|-|TRBJ1-1|-
CASRGNSMNTEAFF
TGCGCCAGCAGGGGTAATTCTATGAACACTGAAGCTTTCTTT
>11|TRBV10-3|-|TRBJ2-5|-
CAIRGSETQYF
TGTGCCATCAGGGGTTCGGAGACCCAGTACTTC
>14|TRBV28|many|TRBJ2-7|TRBD1
CASTPGQGSYEQYF
TGTGCCAGCACCCCGGGACAGGGCTCCTACGAGCAGTACTTC
>17|TRBV27|many|TRBJ2-3|-
CASSLSFSSTSTDTQYF
TGTGCCAGCAGTTTATCGTTCTCGTCCACTAGCACAGATACGCAGTATTTT
>11|TRBV29-1|-|TRBJ2-7|-
CSVVVRYEQYF
TGCAGCGTTGTGGTCCGCTACGAGCAGTACTTC
>14|TRBV28|few|TRBJ1-6|TRBD1
CASSKGQYNSPLHF
TGTGCCAGCAGCAAGGGACAGTATAATTCACCCCTCCACTTT
>14|TRBV12-3/TRBV12-4|many|TRBJ1-5|-
CASSTGRSNQPQHF
TGTGCCAGCTCGACAGGTCGAAGTAATCAGCCCCAGCATTTT
>15|TRBV28|-|TRBJ1-1|-
CASSLEGTGNTEAFF
TGTGCCAGCAGCCTAGAGGGCACAGGGAACACTGAAGCTTTCTTT
>13|TRBV20-1|-|TRBJ2-7|TRBD2
CSALRGGAYEQYF
TGCAGTGCCCTGCGGGGGGGGGCCTACGAGCAGTACTTC
>17|TRBV7-6|many|TRBJ1-2|TRBD1
CASSHRPTGTGGSGYTF
TGTGCCAGCAGCCATCGCCCGACCGGGACAGGGGGAAGTGGCTACACCTTC
>16|TRBV12-3/TRBV12-4|-|TRBJ2-2|TRBD2
CASSPLSGHNTGELFF
TGTGCCAGCAGTCCCCTTAGCGGGCACAACACCGGGGAGCTGTTTTTT
>15|TRBV19|-|TRBJ2-3|-
CASMESSDGTDTQYF
TGTGCCAGTATGGAGTCCTCGGATGGCACAGATACGCAGTATTTT
>14|TRBV7-9|few|TRBJ1-1|-
CASSLVGTRTEAFF
TGTGCCAGCAGCTTAGTAGGGACAAGAACTGAAGCTTTCTTT
>12|TRBV7-2|few|TRBJ1-2|-
CASSPGVYGYTF
TGTGCCAGCAGCCCTGGGGTCTATGGCTACACCTTC
>13|TRBV24-1|-|TRBJ1-1|-
CATSQGMETEAFF
TGTGCCACCAGTCAGGGGATGGAGACTGAAGCTTTCTTT
>15|TRBV28|many|TRBJ1-5|-
CASSLGSGLTQPQHF
TGTGCCAGCAGTTTAGGTTCAGGGCTGACCCAGCCCCAGCATTTT
>16|TRBV6-5|many|TRBJ2-7|TRBD1
CASSYESLTGAYEQYF
TGTGCCAGCAGTTACGAGAGTCTAACAGGGGCCTACGAGCAGTACTTC
>11|TRBV24-1|-|TRBJ2-1|-
CATSASNEQFF
TGTGCCACCAGTGCCAGTAATGAGCAGTTCTTC
>16|TRBV28|many|TRBJ2-2|TRBD1
CASSPWGTGTTGELFF
TGTGCCAGCAGTCCCTGGGGGACAGGGACCACCGGGGAGCTGTTTTTT
>15|TRBV6-6|few|TRBJ1-5|TRBD1
CASIGTGNSNQPQHF
TGTGCCAGCATAGGGACAGGGAACAGCAATCAGCCCCAGCATTTT
>14|TRBV12-3/TRBV12-4|many|TRBJ1-4|-
CASTRDGSNEKLFF
TGTGCCAGCACCCGAGATGGATCTAATGAAAAACTGTTTTTT
>16|TRBV27|-|TRBJ2-2|TRBD1
CASSPDRAPNTGELFF
TGTGCCAGCAGCCCGGACAGGGCCCCGAACACCGGGGAGCTGTTTTTT
>14|TRBV7-2|many|TRBJ2-1|TRBD1
CASIRTGAYNEQFF
TGTGCCAGCATCAGGACAGGGGCCTACAATGAGCAGTTCTTC
>14|TRBV20-1|-|TRBJ1-3|-
CSAQIRGSGNTIYF
TGCAGTGCCCAAATCCGGGGTTCTGGAAACACCATATATTTT
>16|TRBV5-1|-|TRBJ1-4|-
CASSRTGGGANEKLFF
TGCGCCAGCAGCCGGACCGGCGGGGGGGCGAATGAAAAACTGTTTTTT
>15|TRBV6-5|-|TRBJ2-1|-
CASSDLGVSYNEQFF
TGTGCCAGCAGCGATCTTGGAGTCTCCTACAATGAGCAGTTCTTC
>16|TRBV25-1|-|TRBJ2-5|TRBD2
CASSFGLAGGMETQYF
TGTGCCAGCAGTTTCGGTCTAGCGGGGGGGATGGAGACCCAGTACTTC
>16|TRBV15|-|TRBJ1-1|-
CATSRERTVVGTEAFF
TGTGCCACCAGCAGAGAACGAACAGTGGTGGGGACTGAAGCTTTCTTT
>16|TRBV3-1|-|TRBJ2-2|TRBD1
CASSRPGQGRGGELFF
TGTGCCAGCAGCCGCCCAGGACAGGGTAGGGGCGGGGAGCTGTTTTTT
>18|TRBV4-1|many|TRBJ2-1|TRBD2
CASSQGLAGIYSYNEQFF
TGCGCCAGCAGCCAAGGTCTAGCGGGGATATACTCCTACAATGAGCAGTTCTTC
>14|TRBV6-5|few|TRBJ1-2|TRBD1
CASIDRGRVGGYTF
TGTGCCAGCATCGACAGGGGCAGGGTAGGTGGCTACACCTTC
>13|TRBV19|-|TRBJ2-1|-
CASTKQGGDEQFF
TGTGCCAGTACCAAGCAGGGGGGTGATGAGCAGTTCTTC
>15|TRBV20-1|many|TRBJ2-2|TRBD2
CSARRAGGGTGELFF
TGCAGTGCTAGAAGGGCGGGAGGAGGCACCGGGGAGCTGTTTTTT
>13|TRBV20-1|-|TRBJ1-1|TRBD1
CSASTPGGFLAFF
TGCAGTGCTAGTACGCCAGGGGGCTTTCTGGCTTTCTTT
>15|TRBV5-1|many|TRBJ1-1|-
CASSLASVRDTEAFF
TGCGCCAGCAGCTTGGCAAGTGTACGGGACACTGAAGCTTTCTTT
>13|TRBV12-3/TRBV12-4|few|TRBJ1-3|-
CASTLAAGNTIYF
TGTGCCAGCACCCTCGCGGCTGGAAACACCATATATTTT
>20|TRBV9|-|TRBJ2-6|TRBD1
CASSVPARDRDWSGANVLTF
TGTGCCAGCAGCGTTCCCGCGCGGGACAGGGATTGGTCTGGGGCCAACGTCCTGACTTTC
>15|TRBV4-2|few|TRBJ2-1|-
CASSQEQSRYNEQFF
TGTGCCAGCAGCCAAGAACAATCCAGGTACAATGAGCAGTTCTTC
>15|TRBV19|few|TRBJ2-5|TRBD2
CASSTGGYATETQYF
TGTGCCAGTAGTACCGGGGGGTATGCAACGGAGACCCAGTACTTC
>16|TRBV7-9|-|TRBJ2-3|TRBD2
CASRESTSGSTDTQYF
TGTGCCAGCAGGGAATCGACTAGCGGTAGCACAGATACGCAGTATTTT
>14|TRBV5-6|-|TRBJ1-1|TRBD1
CASSLTGGDTEAFF
TGTGCCAGCAGCTTAACAGGGGGAGACACTGAAGCTTTCTTT
>16|TRBV28|-|TRBJ1-2|-
CASSLAGQVPNYGYTF
TGTGCCAGCAGTTTAGCAGGGCAGGTTCCTAACTATGGCTACACCTTC